This TCR beta chain was identified in a study of blood T cell repertoires in COVID-19. At the level of the study: The cDNA or gDNA used as material had been derived from T cells, B-cell-depleted T cells, or PBMCs.

The table came from immunoSEQ multiplex PCR; TCRdb's copy has only in-frame clones and leaves some out. The table lists about 360,000 clones, 80% to 90% of them singletons. Germline assignment: CDR1 SEHNR and CDR2 FQNEAQ (reference sequence). The CDR3 consists of 16 residues. V was shortened by 5 bases and J by 4 bases, with 18 bases between the two germline ends. This receptor was taken from a man in his forties in a cohort exposed to, infected with or recovered from COVID-19 (not recorded which). The genes are TRBV7-9 and TRBJ1-3; possibly TRBD1 for D (6 bases). Sequencing was performed on PBMCs or T cells enriched from blood (not recorded which). The CDR3, as DNA: TGTGCCAGCAGCGAAGCGGACAGTTCCCGCGGAAACACCATATATTTT. Its translation: CASSEADSSRGNTIYF.